This TCR beta chain was captured by sequencing in a study of blood T cells in healthy people across ages. The study's findings and limits: With age, beta diversity per million T cells declined roughly linearly, significantly by roughly 40.

Every donor gave ten milliliters of peripheral blood. Extraction yielded at least 5 micrograms of total RNA per sample. This clonotype was seen only a few times. Its antigen is unknown. Combining a sample-barcoded 5' primer with a J-beta primer mix, a second PCR ran for roughly 6 to 12 cycles. Tags on each cDNA molecule came from a template-switch adaptor with 12 random nucleotides. TCRdb processed the 5' RACE reads anew with MiXCR; each CDR3 protein has one entry. The sample yields 2 million or so distinct CDR3 sequences, roughly 49% seen once. V lost 5 bases and J lost 4; bases outside the gene matches: 10. The CDR3 length is 18 residues. Germline CDR1 and CDR2: SEHNR and FQNEAQ (reference sequence).

This chain uses TRBV7-9 with TRBJ2-1, with TRBD2 identical over 14 bases. The sample comprised blood. This clonotype originated in a woman in her 40s in good health. The CDR3 reads CASSQPTSGGGSYNEQFF. The CDR3 DNA reads as TGTGCCAGCAGCCAGCCGACTAGCGGGGGGGGGTCATACAATGAGCAGTTCTTC.